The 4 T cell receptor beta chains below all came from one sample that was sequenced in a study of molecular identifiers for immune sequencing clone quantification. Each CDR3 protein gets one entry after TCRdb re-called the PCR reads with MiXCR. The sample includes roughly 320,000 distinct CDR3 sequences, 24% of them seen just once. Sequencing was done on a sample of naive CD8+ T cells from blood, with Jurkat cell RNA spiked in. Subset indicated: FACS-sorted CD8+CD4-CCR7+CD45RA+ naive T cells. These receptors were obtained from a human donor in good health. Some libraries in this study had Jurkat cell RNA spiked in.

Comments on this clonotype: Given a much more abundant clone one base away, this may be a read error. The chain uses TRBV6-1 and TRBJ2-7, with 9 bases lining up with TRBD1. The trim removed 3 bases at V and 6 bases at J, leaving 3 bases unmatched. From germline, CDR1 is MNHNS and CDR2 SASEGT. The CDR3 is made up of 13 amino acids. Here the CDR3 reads CASSERQGGEQYF. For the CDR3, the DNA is TGTGCCAGCAGTGAGAGACAGGGGGGCGAGCAGTACTTC.

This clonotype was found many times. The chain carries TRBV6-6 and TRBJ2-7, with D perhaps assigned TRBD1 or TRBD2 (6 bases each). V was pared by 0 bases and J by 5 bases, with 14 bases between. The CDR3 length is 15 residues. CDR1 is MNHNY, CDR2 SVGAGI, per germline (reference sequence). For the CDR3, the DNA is TGTGCCAGCAGTTACTCGGGGGGCGCAAGGAACGAGCAGTACTTC. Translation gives CASSYSGGARNEQYF.

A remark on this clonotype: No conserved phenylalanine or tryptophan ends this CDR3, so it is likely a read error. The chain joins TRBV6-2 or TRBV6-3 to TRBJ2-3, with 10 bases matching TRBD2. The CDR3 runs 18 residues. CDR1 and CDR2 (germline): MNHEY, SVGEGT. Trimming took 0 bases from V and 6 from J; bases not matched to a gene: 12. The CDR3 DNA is TGTGCCAGCAGTTACTCGATCACTAGCGGGACCAAAGAGGATACGCAGTATCTT. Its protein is CASSYSITSGTKEDTQYL.

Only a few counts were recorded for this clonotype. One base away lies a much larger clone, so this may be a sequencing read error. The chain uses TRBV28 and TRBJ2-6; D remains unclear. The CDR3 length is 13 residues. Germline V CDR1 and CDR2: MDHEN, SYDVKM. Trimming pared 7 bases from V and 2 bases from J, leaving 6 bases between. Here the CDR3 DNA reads TGTGCCAGCAAATCCCCTGGGGCCAACGTCCTGACTTTC. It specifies CASKSPGANVLTF.